The 14 T cell receptor beta chains in this list originate from one sample, sequenced in a study of blood T cell repertoires in COVID-19. Assay used: immunoSEQ multiplex PCR; TCRdb lists only in-frame clones, some missing. The table records under 450,000 clones, roughly 88% of them present only once. Sequencing was carried out using peripheral blood. All receptors come from a woman aged 45-59 years with COVID-19, enrolled during active disease.

V and J are TRBV5-5 and TRBJ2-3; the D gene is possibly TRBD2 (6 bases). Trimming shortened V by 2 bases and J by 0 bases, and 13 bases separated the two germline ends. This CDR3 has 16 residues. Germline V gives CDR1 SGHKS, CDR2 YYEKEE (reference sequence). CDR3 in DNA: TGTGCCAGCAGCTTAGGAGGGTTAGGTAGCACAGATACGCAGTATTTT. Translation gives CASSLGGLGSTDTQYF.

The chain carries TRBV30 and TRBJ1-1; D not certain. V was shortened by 4 bases and J by 3 bases, with 15 bases between the two germline ends. Germline V gives CDR1 GTSNPN, CDR2 SVGIG (reference sequence). The CDR3 length is 14 residues. CDR3 sequence reads: CAWNVLGRDTEAFF. The CDR3 region has the DNA TGTGCCTGGAATGTTCTCGGGCGGGACACTGAAGCTTTCTTT.

The chain combines TRBV19 with TRBJ1-1; D not resolved. Germline lookup yields CDR1 LNHDA and CDR2 SQIVND (reference sequence). The V end lost 0 bases, the J end lost 11 bases, and 13 bases lay between the germline ends. The CDR3 length is 13 residues. The CDR3 coding sequence is TGTGCCAGTAGTATAGATCGGGGAGGGAATGCTTTCTTT. It is translated as CASSIDRGGNAFF.

This clone was detected only a few times. The chain links TRBV7-8 to TRBJ1-5; D perhaps matches TRBD1 (6 bases). Looked up from germline, CDR1 is SGHVS and CDR2 is FQNEAQ. This CDR3 contains 18 residues. V was trimmed by 1 base and J by 0 bases, leaving 16 bases between them. The chain's CDR3 is CASSLDHTGKNSNQPQHF. The CDR3 DNA is TGTGCCAGCAGCTTAGACCATACAGGGAAGAATAGCAATCAGCCCCAGCATTTT.

The CDR3 DNA follows: TGTGCCATCGGGACTAGCGGGGGCTCTGGGGCCAACGTCCTGACTTTC. This codes for CAIGTSGGSGANVLTF. The chain employs TRBV10-3 and TRBJ2-6; 14 bases match TRBD2. The CDR3 contains 16 residues. Germline V gene lookup returns CDR1 ENHRY and CDR2 SYGVKD. Trimming took 8 bases from V and 0 from J; bases not matched to a gene: 0.

The chain employs TRBV21-1 and TRBJ2-5; TRBD2 is the table's D call, not checked against the DNA. TRBV21-1 corresponds to a pseudogene. This CDR3 is 14 amino acids long. The chain's CDR3 is CASSTGLGGRTQYF. The CDR3 DNA reads as TGTGCCAGCAGCACGGGACTCGGTGGTAGGACCCAGTACTTC.

The V gene is TRBV3-1 (or the pseudogene TRBV3-2), the J gene TRBJ1-2; D gene unclear. The CDR3 has 13 residues. Germline CDR1 LGHDT, CDR2 YNNKEL (reference sequence). Deletions cut 4 bases from V and 2 bases from J, with 8 bases between. CDR3 protein: CASSLSPNYGYTF. CDR3 sequence (DNA): TGTGCCAGCAGCCTCAGTCCGAACTATGGCTACACCTTC.

The rearrangement joins TRBV24-1 to TRBJ2-1; tentatively, D is TRBD1 (7 bases). With 9 bases removed from V and 10 bases from J, the gap between germline ends came to 24 bases. Germline loops: CDR1 KGHDR, CDR2 SFDVKD. The CDR3 runs to 15 residues. CDR3 sequence reads: CATQGVYGGAWEQFF. CDR3 nucleotides: TGTGCCACCCAGGGGGTCTACGGAGGGGCCTGGGAGCAGTTCTTC.

The genes are TRBV9 and TRBJ2-3; unclear D gene. The CDR3 runs to 16 residues. V dropped 4 bases and J dropped 0 bases, with 15 bases sitting between them. Germline V gene lookup returns CDR1 SGDLS and CDR2 YYNGEE. In DNA form, the CDR3 reads TGTGCCAGCAGCCCCCCGTGGAGCCCTAGCACAGATACGCAGTATTTT. Encoded protein: CASSPPWSPSTDTQYF.

Here the CDR3 reads CASSQGQGLGNTIYF. The CDR3, as DNA: TGTGCCAGCAGCCAAGGACAGGGACTCGGAAACACCATATATTTT. The V gene is TRBV3-1 (or the pseudogene TRBV3-2), the J gene TRBJ1-3, with 7 bases that match TRBD1. Looked up from germline, CDR1 is LGHDT and CDR2 is YNNKEL (reference sequence). Trimming cost V 1 base and J 4 bases; bases outside gene matches: 4. This CDR3 region has 15 residues.

The chain couples TRBV3-1 (or the pseudogene TRBV3-2) to TRBJ2-7; D not certain. There are 12 residues in the CDR3. The germline V gene encodes CDR1 LGHDT and CDR2 YNNKEL (reference sequence). V was shortened by 2 bases and J by 3 bases, with 5 bases between the two germline ends. The CDR3 DNA reads as TGTGCCAGCAGCCAAACTCACTACGAGCAGTACTTC. Amino acids: CASSQTHYEQYF.

The chain links TRBV7-9 to TRBJ2-1; D perhaps matches TRBD2 (6 bases). The germline CDR1 and CDR2 sequences are SEHNR and FQNEAQ (reference sequence). V dropped 1 base and J dropped 3 bases, with 7 bases sitting between them. The CDR3 is 14 amino acids. CDR3 sequence reads: CASSLGGDYNEQFF. The DNA for the CDR3 is TGTGCCAGCAGCTTAGGCGGGGACTACAATGAGCAGTTCTTC.

The V gene is TRBV18, the J gene TRBJ2-1, with 7 bases aligning to TRBD2. This CDR3 contains 14 residues. With 3 bases clipped from V and 7 bases from J, the junction kept 6 bases outside the gene matches. CDR1 is KGHSH, CDR2 LQKENI, per germline. The CDR3 reads CASSPREAGNEQFF. The CDR3 region has the DNA TGTGCCAGCTCACCCCGGGAGGCAGGGAATGAGCAGTTCTTC.

The chain combines TRBV4-1 with TRBJ1-4, with D perhaps matching TRBD1 (5 bases). Trimming left V 0 bases short and J 7 bases short, with 12 bases between. The germline V gene has CDR1 MGHRA and CDR2 YSYEKL. The CDR3 covers 15 residues. In DNA, the CDR3 is TGCGCCAGCAGCCAAGAGACAGCCCCTACTGAAAAACTGTTTTTT. This codes for CASSQETAPTEKLFF.